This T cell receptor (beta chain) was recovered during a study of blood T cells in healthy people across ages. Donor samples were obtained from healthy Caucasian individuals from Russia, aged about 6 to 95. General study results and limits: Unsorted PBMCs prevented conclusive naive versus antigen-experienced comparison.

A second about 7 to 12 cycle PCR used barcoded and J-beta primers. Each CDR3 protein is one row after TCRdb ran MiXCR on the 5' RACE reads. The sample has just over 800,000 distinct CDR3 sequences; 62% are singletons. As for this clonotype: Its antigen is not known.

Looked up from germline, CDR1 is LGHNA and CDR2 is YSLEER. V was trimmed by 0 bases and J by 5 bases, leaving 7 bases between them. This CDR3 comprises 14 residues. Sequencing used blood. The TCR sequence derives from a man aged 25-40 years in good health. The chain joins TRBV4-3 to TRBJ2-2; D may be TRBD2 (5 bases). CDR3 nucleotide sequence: TGCGCCAGCAGCCAAGAGCCGGGGACCGGGGAGCTGTTTTTT. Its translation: CASSQEPGTGELFF.